This record concerns one TCR beta chain sequence. The antigen it recognizes is unknown. The junction and the germline gene differ at one end; a read error may be behind it. The sample's time point label is to be understood as: after preoperative PTX-NDP chemotherapy. Patients received paclitaxel-nedaplatin as preoperative chemotherapy before surgery. The data originate from a study of esophageal squamous cell carcinoma under preoperative chemotherapy listed by TCRdb under 2018. At the level of the whole study: TCR repertoires were profiled in both peripheral blood T cells and tumor-infiltrating lymphocytes. Repertoires were compared between samples taken before and after paclitaxel-nedaplatin therapy. Five patients with primary esophageal squamous cell carcinoma made up the cohort. The study assessed how paclitaxel-nedaplatin chemotherapy affected T-cell receptor repertoires in patients with esophageal squamous cell carcinoma.

The library was obtained by PCR. TCRdb names HiSeq X Ten as the instrument used. High-throughput sequencing was used to characterize the TCR repertoires. In TCRdb, the public reads were trimmed at Q25 with fastp and aligned with MiXCR, with productive beta chains retained. Each entry is one CDR3 protein sequence, shown with its most common DNA and genes. The sample table shows around 30,000 distinct CDR3 sequences, and approximately 55% are seen once. The ten largest account for around 23% of the sample. CDR1 is given as SGHVS and CDR2 as FQNEAQ, both from the germline V gene. The CDR3, from cysteine to phenylalanine, totals 16 residues. Left in the record is the CDR3 DNA by itself, 48 bases read in frame from the first base. The investigation overall reported the following: Paclitaxel-nedaplatin therapy induced immediate and substantial clonotype frequency changes, with contraction more likely among abundant clones than amplification. Post-treatment tumor-infiltrating lymphocytes appeared partly derived from peripheral T cells migrating into the tumor, not solely from local clonal changes. The cohort was small, with only 5 or 6 patients with esophageal squamous cell carcinoma analyzed. After chemotherapy, TCR diversity rose significantly in peripheral T cells, but this increase was not seen in tumor-infiltrating lymphocytes.

This sequence was found in a human donor with esophageal squamous cell carcinoma. The donor label of this sample is uncertain. This chain is built from TRBV7-8 and TRBJ2-4, and TRBD2 aligns with 8 junction nucleotides. Sampling was carried out from a patient given preoperative chemotherapy. The DNA sequence follows: TGTGCCAGCAGCGACCTGGGGCGGGGGGCCAAAAACACTCAGTACTTC. It is translated as CASSDLGRGAKNTQYF.